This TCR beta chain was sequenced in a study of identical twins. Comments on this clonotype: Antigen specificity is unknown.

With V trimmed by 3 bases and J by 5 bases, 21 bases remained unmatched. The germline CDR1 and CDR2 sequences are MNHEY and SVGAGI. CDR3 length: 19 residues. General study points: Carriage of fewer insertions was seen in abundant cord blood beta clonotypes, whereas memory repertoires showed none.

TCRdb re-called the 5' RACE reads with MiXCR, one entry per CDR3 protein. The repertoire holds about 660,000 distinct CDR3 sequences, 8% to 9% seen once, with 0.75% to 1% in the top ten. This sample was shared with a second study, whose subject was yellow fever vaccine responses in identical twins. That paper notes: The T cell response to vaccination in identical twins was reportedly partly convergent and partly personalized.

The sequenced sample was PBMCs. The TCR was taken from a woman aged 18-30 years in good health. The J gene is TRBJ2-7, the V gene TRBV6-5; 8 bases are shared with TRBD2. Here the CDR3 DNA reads TGTGCCAGCAGTTATTCGCCCCCGTCAGCGAGCGGGGGTCGGGACGAGCAGTACTTC. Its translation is CASSYSPPSASGGRDEQYF.